This T cell receptor beta chain was sequenced in a study of blood T cell repertoires in COVID-19. Turning to the study itself: Samples came from the United States, Italy and Spain, spanning acute and convalescent COVID-19. T cells, B-cell-depleted T cells, or PBMCs supplied cDNA or gDNA.

Original data processing: Reference gene primer amplification gave estimated nucleated cell counts. The data were produced by immunoSEQ multiplex PCR, yet TCRdb's version contains in-frame clones alone and is incomplete. The V and J calls and clone size are taken from that table; D and trimming were inferred from the DNA. The table lists about 37,000 clones, about 88% of them singletons. Germline V gene sequence: CDR1 LNHDA, CDR2 SQIVND (reference sequence). V shed 2 bases and J shed 3 bases, with 5 bases lying between them. The CDR3 consists of 13 residues. This clone was observed a few times. J is TRBJ2-1 and V is TRBV19; D remains unclear. Specimen: peripheral blood. The source of this sequence is a man aged 65 to 79 with acute or convalescent COVID-19. The CDR3 loop reads CASSILNYNEQFF. Here the CDR3 DNA reads TGTGCCAGTAGTATACTAAACTACAATGAGCAGTTCTTC.